These T cell receptor beta chains were read from a single sample in a study of STAT5B mutations in CD4+ large granular lymphocyte leukemia. Measured with immunoSEQ multiplex PCR; TCRdb has only the in-frame clones, and not every one. The data contain nearly 20,000 clones, roughly 80% of them singletons. Sequenced input: CD4+ T cells from blood buffy coats. Receptors originate from a human donor in good health. CDR3s include the opening cysteine and the closing phenylalanine or tryptophan. A D gene is named only where the DNA matches it firmly. The size entry is marked missing in some rows and otherwise reads once, few, many or a size class.

d_call j_call v_call clone_size cdr3_aa cdr3_nt
- TRBJ2-3 TRBV11-2 - CASRRLFAGSTDTQYF TGTGCCAGCAGGCGACTTTTTGCGGGTAGCACAGATACGCAGTATTTT
- TRBJ2-7 TRBV25-1 - CASSERGGAYEQYF TGTGCCAGCAGTGAAAGGGGGGGAGCCTACGAGCAGTACTTC
- TRBJ1-3 TRBV7-9 - CASSFWGSGNTIYF TGTGCCAGCAGCTTCTGGGGCTCTGGAAACACCATATATTTT
TRBD1 TRBJ2-3 TRBV10-1 - CASSAGDREGSRARGDTQYF TGCGCCAGCAGTGCTGGGGACAGGGAAGGTTCGAGGGCGAGAGGAGATACGCAGTATTTT
TRBD2 TRBJ2-7 TRBV5-6 - CASSRTGGEQYF TGTGCCAGCAGCCGGACGGGAGGGGAGCAGTACTTC
- TRBJ2-4 TRBV6-1 - CASSEALQGIRNIQYF TGTGCCAGCAGTGAAGCGCTTCAGGGGATTAGAAACATTCAGTACTTC
- TRBJ1-1 TRBV2 - CASSEQGLNTEAFF TGTGCCAGCAGTGAACAGGGATTGAACACTGAAGCTTTCTTT
- TRBJ1-1 TRBV6-6 - CASSPGAEAFF TGTGCCAGCAGCCCGGGAGCTGAAGCTTTCTTT
- TRBJ1-2 TRBV30 once CAWRGGSPRTYGYTF TGTGCCTGGAGGGGGGGATCGCCTAGGACCTATGGCTACACCTTC
- TRBJ2-2 TRBV2 - CASTPRAVSTGELFF TGTGCCAGCACCCCGAGGGCAGTTTCCACCGGGGAGCTGTTTTTT
- TRBJ1-2 TRBV2 - CASREANARDGYTF TGTGCCAGCAGGGAGGCTAATGCCCGGGATGGCTACACCTTC
- TRBJ1-2 TRBV29-1 - CSVERGGAEGYTF TGCAGCGTTGAAAGGGGGGGGGCGGAAGGCTACACCTTC
TRBD1 TRBJ1-5 TRBV2 - CASSRGTEGTQPQHF TGTGCCAGCTCCCGCGGGACAGAGGGGACTCAGCCCCAGCATTTT
- TRBJ2-7 TRBV21-1 few CATLPGQRETGEQYF TGTGCCACCCTCCCTGGTCAGCGGGAGACGGGAGAGCAGTACTTC
- TRBJ1-3 TRBV2 - CASSDDVFSGNTIYF TGTGCCAGCAGTGACGATGTATTCTCTGGAAACACCATATATTTT
- TRBJ1-3 TRBV11-2 few CASSPWEGVGNTIYF TGTGCCAGCAGCCCGTGGGAGGGCGTTGGAAACACCATATATTTT
TRBD2 TRBJ2-2 TRBV10-2 few CASSRAGAGELFF TGCGCCAGCAGTCGAGCGGGAGCCGGGGAGCTGTTTTTT
- TRBJ2-5 TRBV6-5 - CASSTGTSRETQYF TGTGCCAGCAGTACGGGGACCAGTAGGGAGACCCAGTACTTC
TRBD2 TRBJ2-5 TRBV14 - CASSQAGSGRAVETQYF TGTGCCAGCAGCCAAGCGGGAAGCGGGAGGGCCGTGGAGACCCAGTACTTC
TRBD2 TRBJ2-1 TRBV27 - CASRDLSGSFYNEQFF TGTGCCAGCAGGGATCTTAGCGGGAGCTTCTACAATGAGCAGTTCTTC
TRBD2 TRBJ2-3 TRBV9 - CASSVAGGPAGTQYF TGTGCCAGCAGCGTAGCGGGAGGCCCCGCGGGGACGCAGTATTTT
- TRBJ1-3 TRBV28 - CGSSGNTIYF TGTGGGAGCTCTGGAAACACCATATATTTT
- TRBJ2-7 TRBV5-4 - CASSLGLTQEQYF TGTGCCAGCAGCTTGGGACTGACTCAAGAGCAGTACTTC
- TRBJ2-2 TRBV9 - CASSVAGHNTGELFF TGTGCCAGCAGCGTAGCAGGACACAACACCGGGGAGCTGTTTTTT
- TRBJ2-7 TRBV18 - CASSPESFAYEQYF TGTGCCAGCTCACCAGAAAGCTTTGCCTACGAGCAGTACTTC
TRBD2 TRBJ2-7 TRBV5-4 - CASSPGLAGRYYEQYF TGTGCCAGCAGCCCAGGACTAGCGGGAAGGTACTACGAGCAGTACTTC
- TRBJ2-7 TRBV7-2 - CASSSPGVAYEQYF TGTGCCAGCAGCTCTCCAGGGGTGGCCTACGAGCAGTACTTC